This T cell receptor (beta chain) originates from a study of blood T cell repertoires in COVID-19. The overall study: Samples of COVID-19 (acute and convalescent) were obtained from the United States, Italy and Spain. T cells, B-cell-depleted T cells, or PBMCs supplied cDNA or gDNA.

The CDR3 contains 12 residues. V gave up 3 bases and J gave up 9 bases, with 9 bases separating them. Per the study methods: Reference gene primer amplification gave nucleated cell count estimates. Assay used: immunoSEQ multiplex PCR; TCRdb lists only in-frame clones, some missing. That table furnishes V, J and clone size, whereas the DNA furnished D and trimming. Of around 180,000 clones in the sample, roughly four fifths were seen once. This receptor was obtained from a human donor in a cohort sampled during active COVID-19. This sequence joins TRBV12-3 or TRBV12-4 and TRBJ1-5, with D hard to call. What was sequenced was peripheral blood. The CDR3 DNA sequence: TGTGCCAGCAGTTTCCCCGAGAGGCCCCAGCATTTT. Encoded protein: CASSFPERPQHF.